This T cell receptor beta chain was captured in a study of CD8 T cells in ankylosing spondylitis. General study results and limits: The study identified a TCR beta motif of under ten highly homologous variants that appeared characteristic of ankylosing spondylitis blood.

Only a few counts were recorded for this clonotype. The antigen is undetermined. MiXCR, applied by TCRdb to the 5' RACE reads, yields one record per CDR3 protein. Counted here are some 200,000 distinct CDR3 sequences, roughly 13% occurring once; the ten biggest clones make up about 15%. The CDR3 has 13 amino acids. The germline V gene has CDR1 SGDLS and CDR2 YYNGEE. The V end was cut by 3 bases, the J end by 7 bases, with 14 bases between. The specimen was blood, either unsorted or a sorted T cell fraction (not recorded which). The clonotype comes from a male donor with ankylosing spondylitis or in good health (not recorded which). The chain links TRBV9 to TRBJ2-7; tentative D call: TRBD2 (5 bases). CDR3 DNA sequence: TGTGCCAGCAGCGCCGGAGGCACCTTGGAGCAGTACTTC. Its protein is CASSAGGTLEQYF.